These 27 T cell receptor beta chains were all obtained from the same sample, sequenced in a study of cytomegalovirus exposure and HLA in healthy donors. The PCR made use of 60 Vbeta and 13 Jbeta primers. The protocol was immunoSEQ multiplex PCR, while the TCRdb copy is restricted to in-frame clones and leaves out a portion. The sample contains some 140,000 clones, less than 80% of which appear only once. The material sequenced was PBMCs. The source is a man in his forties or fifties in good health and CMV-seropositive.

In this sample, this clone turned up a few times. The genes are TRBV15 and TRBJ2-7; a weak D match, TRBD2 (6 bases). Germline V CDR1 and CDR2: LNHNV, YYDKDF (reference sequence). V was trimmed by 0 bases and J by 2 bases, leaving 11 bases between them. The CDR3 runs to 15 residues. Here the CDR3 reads CATSRDPGSTYEQYF. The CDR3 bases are TGTGCCACCAGCAGAGATCCCGGGAGCACCTACGAGCAGTACTTC.

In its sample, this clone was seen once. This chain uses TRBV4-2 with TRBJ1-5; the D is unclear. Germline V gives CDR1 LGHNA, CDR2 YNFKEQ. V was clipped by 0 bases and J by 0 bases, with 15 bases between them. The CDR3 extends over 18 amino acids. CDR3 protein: CASSQDPQVDYSNQPQHF. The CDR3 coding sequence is TGTGCCAGCAGCCAAGATCCCCAGGTCGATTATAGCAATCAGCCCCAGCATTTT.

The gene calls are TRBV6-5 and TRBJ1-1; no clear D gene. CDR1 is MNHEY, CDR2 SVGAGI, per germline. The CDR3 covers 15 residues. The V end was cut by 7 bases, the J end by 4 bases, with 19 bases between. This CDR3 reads CASTPLVGAGTEAFF. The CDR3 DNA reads TGTGCCAGCACCCCGTTAGTGGGCGCGGGCACTGAAGCTTTCTTT.

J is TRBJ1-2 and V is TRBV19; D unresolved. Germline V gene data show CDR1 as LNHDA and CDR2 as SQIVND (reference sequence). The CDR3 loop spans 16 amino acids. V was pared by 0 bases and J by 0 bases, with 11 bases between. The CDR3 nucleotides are TGTGCCAGTAGTATAGATCACGTTGTAGCTAACTATGGCTACACCTTC. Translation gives CASSIDHVVANYGYTF.

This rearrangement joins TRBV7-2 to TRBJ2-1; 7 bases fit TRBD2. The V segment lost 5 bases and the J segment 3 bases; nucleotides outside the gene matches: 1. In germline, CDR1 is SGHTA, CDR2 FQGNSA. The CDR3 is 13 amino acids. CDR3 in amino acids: CASSQRGYNEQFF. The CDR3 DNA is TGTGCCAGCAGCCAGCGGGGCTACAATGAGCAGTTCTTC.

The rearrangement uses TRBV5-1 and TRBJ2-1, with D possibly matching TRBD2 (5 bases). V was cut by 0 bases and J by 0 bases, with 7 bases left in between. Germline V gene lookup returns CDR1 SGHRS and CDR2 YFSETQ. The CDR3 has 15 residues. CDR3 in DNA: TGCGCCAGCAGCTTGGCCACTAGCTCCTACAATGAGCAGTTCTTC. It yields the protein CASSLATSSYNEQFF.

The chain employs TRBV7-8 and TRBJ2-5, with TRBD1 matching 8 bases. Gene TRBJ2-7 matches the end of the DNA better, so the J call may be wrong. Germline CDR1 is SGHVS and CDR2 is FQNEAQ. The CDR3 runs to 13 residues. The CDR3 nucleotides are TGTGCCAGCAGCGCCGGACAGGGACGCGAGCAGTACTTC. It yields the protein CASSAGQGREQYF.

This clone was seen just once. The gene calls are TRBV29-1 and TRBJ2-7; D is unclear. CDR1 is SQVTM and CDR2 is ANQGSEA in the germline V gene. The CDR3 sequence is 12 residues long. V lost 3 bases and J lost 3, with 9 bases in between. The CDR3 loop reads CSVDRHHYEQYF. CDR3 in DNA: TGCAGCGTTGACCGACACCACTACGAGCAGTACTTC.

The DNA for the CDR3 is TGTGCCAGCAGCTCATTTAGGACTACCGAGTTCTTC. Protein: CASSSFRTTEFF. The J gene is TRBJ2-1, the V gene TRBV7-2, with D perhaps matching TRBD2 (6 bases). Trimming cost V 4 bases and J 14 bases, with 15 bases left between them. The germline V gene has CDR1 SGHTA and CDR2 FQGNSA. The CDR3 loop spans 12 amino acids.

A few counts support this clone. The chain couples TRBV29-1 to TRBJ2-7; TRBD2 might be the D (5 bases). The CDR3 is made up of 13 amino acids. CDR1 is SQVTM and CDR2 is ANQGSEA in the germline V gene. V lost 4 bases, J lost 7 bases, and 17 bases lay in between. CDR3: CSVGPPLRREQYF. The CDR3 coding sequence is TGCAGCGTTGGGCCACCTCTCAGGAGGGAGCAGTACTTC.

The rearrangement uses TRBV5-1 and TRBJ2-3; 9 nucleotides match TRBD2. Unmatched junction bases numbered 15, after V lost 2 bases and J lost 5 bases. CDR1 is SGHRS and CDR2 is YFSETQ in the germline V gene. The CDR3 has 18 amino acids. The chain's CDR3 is CASSFPSGTGGHGDTQYF. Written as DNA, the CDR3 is TGCGCCAGCAGCTTTCCTAGCGGGACGGGAGGGCACGGAGATACGCAGTATTTT.

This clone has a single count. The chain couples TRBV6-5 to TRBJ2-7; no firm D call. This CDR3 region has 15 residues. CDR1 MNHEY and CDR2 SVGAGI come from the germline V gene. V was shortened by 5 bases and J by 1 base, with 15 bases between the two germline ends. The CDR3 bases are TGTGCCAGCAGTCCGTCGACGAGGATTTCCTACGAGCAGTACTTC. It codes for CASSPSTRISYEQYF.

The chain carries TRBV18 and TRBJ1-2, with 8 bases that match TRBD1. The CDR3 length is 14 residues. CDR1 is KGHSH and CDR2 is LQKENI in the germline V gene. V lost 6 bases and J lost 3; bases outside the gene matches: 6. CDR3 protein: CASSQGQGDYGYTF. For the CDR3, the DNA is TGTGCCAGCTCTCAAGGACAGGGAGACTATGGCTACACCTTC.

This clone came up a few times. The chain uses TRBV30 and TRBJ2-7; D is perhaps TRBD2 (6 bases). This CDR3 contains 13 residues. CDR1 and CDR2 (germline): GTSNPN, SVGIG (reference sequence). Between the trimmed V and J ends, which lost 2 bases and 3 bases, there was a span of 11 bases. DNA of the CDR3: TGTGCCTGGAGTCGGAGGGCTGGCTACGAGCAGTACTTC. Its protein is CAWSRRAGYEQYF.

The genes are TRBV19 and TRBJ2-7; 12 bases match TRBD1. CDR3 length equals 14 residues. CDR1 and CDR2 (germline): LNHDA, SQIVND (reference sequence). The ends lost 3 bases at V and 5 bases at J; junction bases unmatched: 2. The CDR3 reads CASSIGTGGNEQYF. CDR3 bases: TGTGCCAGTAGTATTGGGACAGGGGGCAACGAGCAGTACTTC.

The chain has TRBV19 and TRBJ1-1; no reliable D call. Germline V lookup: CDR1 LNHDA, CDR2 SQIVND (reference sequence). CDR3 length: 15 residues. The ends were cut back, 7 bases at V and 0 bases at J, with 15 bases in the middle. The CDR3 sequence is CASTPLRRVNTEAFF. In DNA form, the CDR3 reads TGTGCCAGTACCCCACTGAGGCGGGTGAACACTGAAGCTTTCTTT.

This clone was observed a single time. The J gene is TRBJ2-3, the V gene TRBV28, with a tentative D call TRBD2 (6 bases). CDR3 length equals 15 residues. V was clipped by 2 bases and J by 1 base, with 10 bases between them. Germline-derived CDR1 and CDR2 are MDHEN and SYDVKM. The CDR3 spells CASSLMGGGTDTQYF. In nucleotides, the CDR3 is TGTGCCAGCAGTTTAATGGGGGGTGGCACAGATACGCAGTATTTT.

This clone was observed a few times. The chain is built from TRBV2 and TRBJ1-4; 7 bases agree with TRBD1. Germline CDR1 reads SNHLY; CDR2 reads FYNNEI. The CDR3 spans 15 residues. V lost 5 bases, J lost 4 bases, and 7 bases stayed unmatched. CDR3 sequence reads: CASSILQGHNEKLFF. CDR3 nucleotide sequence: TGTGCCAGCAGTATCCTACAGGGGCATAATGAAAAACTGTTTTTT.

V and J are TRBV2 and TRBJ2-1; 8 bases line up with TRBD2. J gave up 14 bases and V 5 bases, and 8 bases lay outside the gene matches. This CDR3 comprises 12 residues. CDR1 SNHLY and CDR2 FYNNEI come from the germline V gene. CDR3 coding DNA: TGTGCCAGCAGTTTAGAGCGGGAGTTGAAGTTCTTC. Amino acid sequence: CASSLERELKFF.

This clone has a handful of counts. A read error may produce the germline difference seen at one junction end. The CDR3 DNA is TGTTCCAGCAGCTCAGACGACAGTCCCACACACACAGATACGCAGTATTTT. It translates to CSSSSDDSPTHTDTQYF. The rearrangement joins TRBV7-9 to TRBJ2-3; possible D gene TRBD1, 5 bases. This CDR3 region has 17 residues. Per germline, CDR1 SEHNR and CDR2 FQNEAQ (reference sequence). The full variable domain, with the rest looked up from reference TRBV7-9 and TRBJ2-3, is DTGVSQNPRHKITKRGQNVTFRCDPISEHNRLYWYRQTLGQGPEFLTYFQNEAQLEKSRLLSDRFSAERPKGSFSTLEIQRTEQGDSAMYLCSSSSDDSPTHTDTQYFGPGTRLTVL.

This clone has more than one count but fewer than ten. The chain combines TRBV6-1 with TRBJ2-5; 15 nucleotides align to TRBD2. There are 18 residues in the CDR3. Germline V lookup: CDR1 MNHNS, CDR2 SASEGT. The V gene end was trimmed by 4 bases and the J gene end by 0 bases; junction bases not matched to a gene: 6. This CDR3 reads CASSGGLAGGPYQETQYF. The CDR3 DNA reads TGTGCCAGCAGTGGGGGACTAGCGGGAGGCCCGTACCAAGAGACCCAGTACTTC.

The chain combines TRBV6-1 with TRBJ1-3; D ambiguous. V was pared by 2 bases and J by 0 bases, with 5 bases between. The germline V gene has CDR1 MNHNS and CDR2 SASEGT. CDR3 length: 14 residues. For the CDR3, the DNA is TGTGCCAGCAGTGAAATGTACTCTGGAAACACCATATATTTT. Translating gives CASSEMYSGNTIYF.

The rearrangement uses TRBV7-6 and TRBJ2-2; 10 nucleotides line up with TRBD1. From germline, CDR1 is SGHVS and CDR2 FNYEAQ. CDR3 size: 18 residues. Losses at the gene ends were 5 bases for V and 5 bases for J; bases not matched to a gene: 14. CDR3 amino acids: CASSLRLTGGGGTGELFF. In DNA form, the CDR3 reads TGTGCCAGCAGCCTCAGGCTGACAGGGGGCGGAGGAACCGGGGAGCTGTTTTTT.

The CDR3 sequence: CASSVEGGPYEQYF. CDR3 sequence (DNA): TGTGCCAGCAGCGTCGAGGGGGGGCCCTACGAGCAGTACTTC. V usage is TRBV9 and J usage is TRBJ2-7; D is possibly TRBD2 (7 bases). V dropped 2 bases and J dropped 2 bases, with 11 bases sitting between them. The germline V gene encodes CDR1 SGDLS and CDR2 YYNGEE. The CDR3 runs to 14 residues. Variable domain in full (rest from reference TRBV9 and TRBJ2-7): DSGVTQTPKHLITATGQRVTLRCSPRSGDLSVYWYQQSLDQGLQFLIQYYNGEERAKGNILERFSAQQFPDLHSELNLSSLELGDSALYFCASSVEGGPYEQYFGPGTRLTVT.

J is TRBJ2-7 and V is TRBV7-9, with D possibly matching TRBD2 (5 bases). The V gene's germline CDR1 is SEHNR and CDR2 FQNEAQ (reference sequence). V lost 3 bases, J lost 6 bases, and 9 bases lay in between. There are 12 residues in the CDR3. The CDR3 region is CASSLWEREQYF. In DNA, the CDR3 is TGTGCCAGCAGCTTGTGGGAGCGCGAGCAGTACTTC. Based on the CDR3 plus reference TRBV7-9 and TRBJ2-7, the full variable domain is DTGVSQNPRHKITKRGQNVTFRCDPISEHNRLYWYRQTLGQGPEFLTYFQNEAQLEKSRLLSDRFSAERPKGSFSTLEIQRTEQGDSAMYLCASSLWEREQYFGPGTRLTVT.

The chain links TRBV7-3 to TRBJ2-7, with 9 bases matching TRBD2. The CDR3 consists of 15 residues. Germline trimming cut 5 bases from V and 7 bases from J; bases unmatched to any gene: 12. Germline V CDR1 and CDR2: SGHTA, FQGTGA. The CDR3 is CASSPPAGGSGEQYF. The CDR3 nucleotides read TGTGCCAGCAGCCCCCCGGCGGGAGGGTCTGGAGAGCAGTACTTC. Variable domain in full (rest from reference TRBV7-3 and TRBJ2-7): GAGVSQTPSNKVTEKGKYVELRCDPISGHTALYWYRQSLGQGPEFLIYFQGTGAADDSGLPNDRFFAVRPEGSVSTLKIQRTERGDSAVYLCASSPPAGGSGEQYFGPGTRLTVT.

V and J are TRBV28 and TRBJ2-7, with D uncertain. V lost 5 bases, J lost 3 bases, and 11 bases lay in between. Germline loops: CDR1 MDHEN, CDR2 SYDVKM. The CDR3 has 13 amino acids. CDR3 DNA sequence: TGTGCCAGCAGTCTCTCCCCTTACTACGAGCAGTACTTC. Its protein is CASSLSPYYEQYF.